One sample yielded the 32 T cell receptor beta chains listed below, sequenced in a study of cytomegalovirus exposure and HLA in healthy donors (dated by TCRdb to between 2016 and 2019). The receptor library was made with the immunoSEQ multiplex PCR assay. A mixture of 60 forward primers for TCR Vbeta segments and 13 reverse primers for TCR Jbeta segments was used in the multiplex PCR. This is the immuneACCESS table as TCRdb keeps it, with only in-frame sequences that have V and J called. A part of the clones is gone; compared with another copy, unresolved V genes explain less than half, and the rest is unexplained. For this sample there are more than 100,000 clones; about 10% appear just once. In total, the top ten clones hold more than 6.5% of the sample. The specimen was PBMCs. The receptors originated from a woman in her 40s in good health and CMV-seropositive.

This clone appeared a few times. The CDR3 loop is CASSLVMASGANVLTF. CDR3 DNA sequence: TGTGCCAGCAGCTTAGTTATGGCATCTGGGGCCAACGTCCTGACTTTC. This rearrangement joins TRBV7-2 to TRBJ2-6; D unclear. Germline lookup yields CDR1 SGHTA and CDR2 FQGNSA. The CDR3 totals 16 residues. The ends were cut back, 1 base at V and 1 base at J, with 8 bases in the middle.

In its sample, this clone was seen a few times. The CDR3 protein is CASSLNGQGWNGYTF. For the CDR3, the DNA is TGTGCCAGCAGCCTCAACGGACAGGGGTGGAATGGCTACACCTTC. The chain combines TRBV5-4 with TRBJ1-2, with 9 bases aligning to TRBD1. The germline CDR1 and CDR2 sequences are SGHNT and YYREEE (reference sequence). The CDR3 contains 15 residues. Germline trimming cut 4 bases from V and 6 bases from J; bases unmatched to any gene: 10. The complete variable domain, with remaining parts taken from reference TRBV5-4 and TRBJ1-2, reads ETGVTQSPTHLIKTRGQQVTLRCSSQSGHNTVSWYQQALGQGPQFIFQYYREEENGRGNFPPRFSGLQFPNYSSELNVNALELDDSALYLCASSLNGQGWNGYTFGSGTRLTVV.

This clone was detected only a few times. This CDR3 is also generated by other DNA sequences in the sample. This sequence joins TRBV13 and TRBJ1-1; tentative D call: TRBD1 (5 bases). Per the germline V gene, CDR1 is PRHDT and CDR2 is FYEKMQ (reference sequence). The V end was cut by 5 bases, the J end by 1 base, with 8 bases between. The CDR3 has 13 residues. CDR3 sequence: CASSLTGNTEAFF. CDR3 in DNA: TGTGCCAGCAGCCTTACAGGGAACACTGAAGCTTTCTTT.

This clone was recorded a few times. Other nucleotide sequences from this sample produce the same CDR3. The J gene is TRBJ2-7, the V gene TRBV5-1, with D perhaps TRBD1 (5 bases). This CDR3 spans 14 amino acids. CDR1 and CDR2 (germline): SGHRS, YFSETQ. V dropped 0 bases and J dropped 6 bases, with 13 bases sitting between them. CDR3 sequence (DNA): TGCGCCAGCAGCTTGGAAGTCAGGGTGGGCGAGCAGTACTTC. Amino acids: CASSLEVRVGEQYF.

This clone showed up just once. The chain is built from TRBV10-3 and TRBJ2-1, with 11 bases lining up with TRBD2. This CDR3 is 13 amino acids long. Trimming cost V 6 bases and J 6 bases; bases outside gene matches: 1. Germline values: CDR1 ENHRY, CDR2 SYGVKD. The CDR3 DNA follows: TGTGCCATCAGCGGGACTAGCGGCAATGAGCAGTTCTTC. This translates into CAISGTSGNEQFF.

This clone has more than one count but fewer than ten. The CDR3 nucleotides are TGTGCCAGCAGCTCACCGACTGGCGGGGGGGCAGGGAATACGCAGTATTTT. Translating it yields CASSSPTGGGAGNTQYF. The rearrangement links TRBV7-3 to TRBJ2-3, with 9 bases that match TRBD2. V was clipped by 4 bases and J by 7 bases; unmatched bases: 15. This CDR3 region has 17 residues. Germline CDR1 and CDR2: SGHTA and FQGTGA.

This chain connects TRBV29-1 to TRBJ1-4, with 8 bases fitting TRBD1. The CDR3 length is 14 residues. CDR1 and CDR2 from the germline V gene are SQVTM and ANQGSEA. V shed 0 bases and J 7 bases; nucleotides not matched to a gene: 4. This chain's CDR3 is CSVEDGQGGEKLFF. The DNA of the CDR3 is TGCAGCGTTGAAGATGGACAGGGAGGTGAAAAACTGTTTTTT.

The J gene is TRBJ2-2, the V gene TRBV18; 9 bases are shared with TRBD1. After removal of 6 bases from V and 5 bases from J, the junction contained 4 bases not matched to a gene. Germline lookup yields CDR1 KGHSH and CDR2 LQKENI. The CDR3 contains 14 residues. The CDR3 region has the DNA TGTGCCAGCTCCGGGGACAGGGCGACCGGGGAGCTGTTTTTT. It specifies CASSGDRATGELFF.

This clone was detected a few times. The genes are TRBV5-6 and TRBJ1-1; D perhaps matches TRBD1 (5 bases). The V end lost 5 bases, the J end lost 6 bases, and 14 bases lay between the germline ends. CDR1 is SGHDT and CDR2 is YYEEEE in the germline V gene. This CDR3 contains 13 residues. The CDR3 reads CASRPRSGPEAFF. CDR3 nucleotide sequence: TGTGCCAGCAGACCCAGATCAGGGCCTGAAGCTTTCTTT.

V is TRBV19 and J is TRBJ2-3; maybe TRBD2 (7 bases). Germline lookup yields CDR1 LNHDA and CDR2 SQIVND (reference sequence). V lost 3 bases, J lost 5 bases, and 15 bases lay in between. CDR3 length: 15 residues. CDR3 sequence: CASSMGGTSIDTQYF. In DNA form, the CDR3 reads TGTGCCAGTAGTATGGGGGGGACATCCATAGATACGCAGTATTTT.

This clone has more than one count but fewer than ten. V and J are TRBV4-2 and TRBJ2-7; 9 nucleotides align to TRBD2. Germline V gene lookup returns CDR1 LGHNA and CDR2 YNFKEQ. V shed 0 bases, J shed 4 bases, and the junction held 4 bases outside the gene matches. The CDR3 spans 15 residues. The CDR3 nucleotides read TGTGCCAGCAGCCAAGATAGCGGGGGCGCGTACGAGCAGTACTTC. It is translated as CASSQDSGGAYEQYF.

This clone was counted between two and nine times. The V and J genes are TRBV7-2 and TRBJ2-6; 7 nucleotides match TRBD1. Germline lookup yields CDR1 SGHTA and CDR2 FQGNSA. V shed 5 bases and J 0 bases; nucleotides not matched to a gene: 7. The CDR3 contains 17 residues. In nucleotides, the CDR3 is TGTGCCAGCAGCCTCAGGGGGACCGGCTCTGGGGCCAACGTCCTGACTTTC. Protein product: CASSLRGTGSGANVLTF.

This clone was found a few times. The chain has TRBV7-8 and TRBJ2-3, with 9 bases that match TRBD2. V shed 0 bases and J 2 bases; nucleotides not matched to a gene: 3. The germline gives CDR1 SGHVS, CDR2 FQNEAQ. The CDR3 has 16 residues. CDR3 loop: CASSLAPSGVTDTQYF. The CDR3 DNA is TGTGCCAGCAGCTTAGCGCCTAGCGGGGTCACAGATACGCAGTATTTT.

This chain uses TRBV4-2 with TRBJ2-5; tentatively, D is TRBD2 (5 bases). CDR3 size: 15 residues. Trimming stripped 0 bases from V and 1 base from J, with 9 bases between. The V gene's germline CDR1 is LGHNA and CDR2 YNFKEQ. This CDR3 is CASSQDTSFQETQYF. For the CDR3, the DNA is TGTGCCAGCAGCCAAGATACTAGTTTCCAAGAGACCCAGTACTTC.

Only a few counts were recorded for this clone. In the same sample, other DNA sequences code for this CDR3. This rearrangement joins TRBV18 to TRBJ1-1, with a possible D match to TRBD1 (5 bases). Trimming took 6 bases from V and 3 from J, leaving 11 bases between them. Per germline, CDR1 KGHSH and CDR2 LQKENI. This CDR3 contains 13 residues. This CDR3 is CASSRDRDTEAFF. CDR3 nucleotide sequence: TGTGCCAGCTCGCGGGACCGCGACACTGAAGCTTTCTTT.

The V gene is TRBV6-5, the J gene TRBJ1-2, with a tentative D call TRBD1 (6 bases). The ends were cut back, 6 bases at V and 5 bases at J, with 7 bases in the middle. CDR1 is MNHEY and CDR2 is SVGAGI in the germline V gene. The CDR3 contains 11 residues. CDR3 region: CASRTGYGYTF. CDR3 nucleotide sequence: TGTGCCAGCAGGACAGGTTATGGCTACACCTTC.

The CDR3 DNA sequence: TGTGCCGACACAGGGTTCACTGAAGCTTTCTTT. Residues: CADTGFTEAFF. The chain recombines TRBV2 with TRBJ1-1; D might be TRBD1 (6 bases). V lost 11 bases and J lost 4, with 11 bases in between. Germline CDR1 reads SNHLY; CDR2 reads FYNNEI. This CDR3 comprises 11 residues.

This clone was observed a few times. This rearrangement joins TRBV29-1 to TRBJ2-7; 8 bases are a match to TRBD2. Trimming removed 1 base from V and 2 bases from J; junction bases left unmatched: 7. The V gene's germline CDR1 is SQVTM and CDR2 ANQGSEA. The CDR3 sequence is 15 residues long. The chain's CDR3 is CSVEVSIGGAYEQYF. CDR3 bases: TGCAGCGTTGAAGTTTCTATCGGGGGGGCCTACGAGCAGTACTTC.

A remark on this clone: This CDR3 is missing its conserved last phenylalanine or tryptophan, likely due to a read error. This chain uses TRBV29-1 with TRBJ1-1, with 8 bases lining up with TRBD1. The V segment lost 6 bases and the J segment 5 bases; nucleotides outside the gene matches: 8. This CDR3 has 13 residues. From germline, CDR1 is SQVTM and CDR2 ANQGSEA. The CDR3 loop is CSVATGGKTEAFL. The CDR3 nucleotides read TGCAGCGTGGCCACAGGGGGGAAAACTGAAGCTTTCTTG.

In this sample, this clone turned up a few times. The chain uses TRBV5-5 and TRBJ1-5; possibly TRBD1 for D (5 bases). Germline V gene data show CDR1 as SGHKS and CDR2 as YYEKEE (reference sequence). Trimming shortened V by 0 bases and J by 10 bases, and 14 bases separated the two germline ends. There are 14 residues in the CDR3. CDR3 region: CASSLGGDWQPQHF. Here the CDR3 DNA reads TGTGCCAGCAGCTTGGGGGGGGATTGGCAACCCCAGCATTTT.

The chain combines TRBV4-3 with TRBJ1-2; 8 bases align to TRBD1. The CDR3 sequence is 14 residues long. Germline lookup yields CDR1 LGHNA and CDR2 YSLEER. V was pared by 4 bases and J by 6 bases, with 7 bases of the junction left unmatched. CDR3 sequence reads: CASSPHQGQDGYTF. The CDR3 DNA reads TGCGCCAGCAGCCCGCATCAGGGACAGGATGGCTACACCTTC.

The J gene is TRBJ2-2, the V gene TRBV7-8, with 10 bases that match TRBD2. The V gene end was trimmed by 5 bases and the J gene end by 4 bases; junction bases not matched to a gene: 13. Germline values: CDR1 SGHVS, CDR2 FQNEAQ. The CDR3 has 18 amino acids. The CDR3 nucleotides read TGTGCCAGCAGCCCCGTTCTGTCTAGCGGGGGACGCACCGGGGAGCTGTTTTTT. Translation gives CASSPVLSSGGRTGELFF.

This clone turned up a few times. The chain uses TRBV5-1 and TRBJ1-4; tentatively, D is TRBD1 (6 bases). The CDR3 runs 15 residues. Trimming took off 4 bases at V and 7 bases at J, with 17 bases between the two ends. The germline V gene encodes CDR1 SGHRS and CDR2 YFSETQ. This CDR3 reads CASSLQGILGEKLFF. The CDR3 DNA reads TGCGCCAGCAGCCTACAGGGCATACTGGGTGAAAAACTGTTTTTT.

To note about this clone: Additional DNA sequences in this sample encode the identical CDR3. This chain joins TRBV7-9 and TRBJ1-6, with a weak D call TRBD1 (5 bases). Germline CDR1 is SEHNR and CDR2 is FQNEAQ (reference sequence). The CDR3 contains 15 residues. Deletions cut 1 base from V and 6 bases from J, with 10 bases between. CDR3 loop: CASSLEGITNSPLHF. CDR3 bases: TGTGCCAGCAGCTTAGAGGGGATCACTAATTCACCCCTCCACTTT.

The genes are TRBV27 and TRBJ2-3; D might be TRBD1 (6 bases). Germline V gene sequence: CDR1 MNHEY, CDR2 SMNVEV (reference sequence). With 0 bases removed from V and 6 bases from J, the gap between germline ends came to 10 bases. CDR3 length: 14 residues. For the CDR3, the DNA is TGTGCCAGCAGTTTATCGGGGGCGCCGGATACGCAGTATTTT. Amino acids: CASSLSGAPDTQYF.

This clone was detected a few times. V is TRBV2 and J is TRBJ2-2; 7 nucleotides align to TRBD2. V lost 10 bases and J lost 5; bases outside the gene matches: 7. Germline CDR1 and CDR2: SNHLY and FYNNEI. The CDR3 length is 13 residues. The CDR3 here is CATGREGTGELFF. The CDR3 DNA reads TGTGCCACAGGGAGGGAAGGAACCGGGGAGCTGTTTTTT.

This chain connects TRBV19 to TRBJ2-7; TRBD1 aligns across 7 bases. V gave up 5 bases and J gave up 6 bases; unmatched junction bases: 7. The CDR3 sequence is 13 residues long. The germline gives CDR1 LNHDA, CDR2 SQIVND (reference sequence). DNA of the CDR3: TGTGCCAGTAGTCCCCAGGCAGGGGGCGAGCAGTACTTC. Protein sequence: CASSPQAGGEQYF.

The chain joins TRBV7-9 to TRBJ1-5, with D perhaps matching TRBD1 (5 bases). The CDR3 is 14 residues long. V was shortened by 4 bases and J by 4 bases, with 11 bases between the two germline ends. Germline CDR1 SEHNR, CDR2 FQNEAQ (reference sequence). The CDR3 region has the DNA TGTGCCAGCAGCTCCCGGGGGGGAAATCAGCCCCAGCATTTT. Translation: CASSSRGGNQPQHF.

This clone occurred a few times. V and J are TRBV25-1 and TRBJ1-6, with 8 bases identical to TRBD1. V shed 4 bases, J shed 8 bases, and the junction held 4 bases outside the gene matches. Per the germline V gene, CDR1 is MGHDK and CDR2 is SYGVNS. The CDR3 runs 14 residues. The CDR3: CASSGTGSHSPLHF. The DNA for the CDR3 is TGTGCCAGCAGTGGGACAGGGTCCCATTCACCCCTCCACTTT.

This clone turned up a few times. The chain is built from TRBV4-3 and TRBJ1-3, with D perhaps TRBD1 (6 bases). Trimming removed 1 base from V and 2 bases from J, with 12 bases in between. The CDR3 sequence is 16 residues long. The germline CDR1 and CDR2 sequences are LGHNA and YSLEER. Written as DNA, the CDR3 is TGCGCCAGCAGCCAAGGCGGGGGGCCCCCTGGAAACACCATATATTTT. Protein product: CASSQGGGPPGNTIYF.

This clone was picked up one time. The V gene is TRBV6-6, the J gene TRBJ1-5, with TRBD1 identical over 10 bases. This CDR3 has 16 residues. V shed 6 bases and J 11 bases; nucleotides not matched to a gene: 16. Germline V gene data show CDR1 as MNHNY and CDR2 as SVGAGI (reference sequence). CDR3 region: CASSPPGQGPQGAQHF. The CDR3 DNA sequence: TGTGCCAGCAGCCCCCCGGGACAGGGGCCCCAGGGGGCCCAGCATTTT.

The chain is built from TRBV6-1 and TRBJ2-5, with 9 bases identical to TRBD2. Germline CDR1 MNHNS, CDR2 SASEGT. V lost 4 bases, J lost 5 bases, and 11 bases stayed unmatched. The CDR3 length is 16 residues. As DNA, the CDR3 is TGTGCCAGCAGTGGGGAGCGGGGGGCCTCCAGGGAGACCCAGTACTTC. Encoded protein: CASSGERGASRETQYF.